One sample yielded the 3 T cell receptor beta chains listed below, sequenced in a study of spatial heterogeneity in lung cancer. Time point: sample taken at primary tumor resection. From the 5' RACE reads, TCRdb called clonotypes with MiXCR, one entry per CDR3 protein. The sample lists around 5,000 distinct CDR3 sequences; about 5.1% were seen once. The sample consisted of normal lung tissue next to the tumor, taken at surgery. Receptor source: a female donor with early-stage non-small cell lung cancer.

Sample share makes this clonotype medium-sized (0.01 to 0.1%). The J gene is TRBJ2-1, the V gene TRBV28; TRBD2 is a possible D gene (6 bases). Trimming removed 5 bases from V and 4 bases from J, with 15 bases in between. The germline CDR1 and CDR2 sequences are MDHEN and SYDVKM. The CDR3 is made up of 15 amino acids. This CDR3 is CASSPPERAYNEQFF. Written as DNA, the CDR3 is TGTGCCAGCAGTCCGCCAGAGCGGGCGTACAATGAGCAGTTCTTC.

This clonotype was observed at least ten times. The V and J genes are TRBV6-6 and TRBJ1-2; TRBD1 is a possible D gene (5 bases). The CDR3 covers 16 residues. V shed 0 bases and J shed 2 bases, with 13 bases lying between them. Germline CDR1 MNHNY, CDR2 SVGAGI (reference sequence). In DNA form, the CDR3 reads TGTGCCAGCAGTTACTCAGCAGGGCTTGTCAACTATGGCTACACCTTC. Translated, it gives CASSYSAGLVNYGYTF.

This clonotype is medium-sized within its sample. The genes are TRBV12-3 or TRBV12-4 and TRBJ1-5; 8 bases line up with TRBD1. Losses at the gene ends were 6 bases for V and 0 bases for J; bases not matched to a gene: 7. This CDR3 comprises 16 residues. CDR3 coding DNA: TGTGCCAGCAGCCAGACAGGGGCACTTAGCAATCAGCCCCAGCATTTT. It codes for CASSQTGALSNQPQHF.